These 25 T cell receptor beta chains were all obtained from the same sample, sequenced in a study of blood T cell repertoires in COVID-19. Assay: immunoSEQ multiplex PCR; the TCRdb copy retains only in-frame clones and omits some. This sample has 250,000 to 300,000 clones; more than 85% occur once, and the top ten carry roughly 4.9%. Specimen: peripheral blood. All receptors come from a woman aged 55-75 years with COVID-19, enrolled during active disease.

The gene calls are TRBV7-9 and TRBJ1-5, with 9 bases identical to TRBD1. The J segment lost 2 bases and the V segment lost 5 bases, leaving 7 bases of the junction unmatched. The CDR3 consists of 16 residues. Germline assignment: CDR1 SEHNR and CDR2 FQNEAQ (reference sequence). The CDR3 reads CASSPWTGVGNQPQHF. The CDR3 bases are TGTGCCAGCAGCCCCTGGACAGGGGTGGGCAATCAGCCCCAGCATTTT.

The V call is TRBV12-3 or TRBV12-4, the J call TRBJ1-1; D not certain. The CDR3 extends over 13 amino acids. Trimming removed 7 bases at V and 3 bases at J, with 12 bases between. CDR3 protein: CASTLGWDTEAFF. The CDR3 DNA sequence: TGTGCCAGCACCCTCGGGTGGGACACTGAAGCTTTCTTT.

The rearrangement links TRBV4-3 to TRBJ2-5, with 8 bases identical to TRBD2. Germline CDR1 and CDR2: LGHNA and YSLEER. There are 13 residues in the CDR3. V was clipped by 1 base and J by 6 bases; unmatched bases: 1. In nucleotides, the CDR3 is TGCGCCAGCAGCCAAGCGGGGGGGCAGACCCAGTACTTC. As protein: CASSQAGGQTQYF.

The V gene is TRBV6-5, the J gene TRBJ2-7; 8 bases are shared with TRBD1. With V trimmed by 6 bases and J by 0 bases, 1 base remained unmatched. The CDR3 totals 13 residues. Germline V gene lookup returns CDR1 MNHEY and CDR2 SVGAGI. CDR3 sequence: CASRDRASYEQYF. The DNA of the CDR3 is TGTGCCAGCAGGGACAGGGCCTCCTACGAGCAGTACTTC.

The V gene is TRBV6-5, the J gene TRBJ1-1, with unresolved D. V dropped 6 bases and J dropped 4 bases, with 15 bases sitting between them. The CDR3 spans 14 residues. Germline assignment: CDR1 MNHEY and CDR2 SVGAGI. As DNA, the CDR3 is TGTGCCAGCAGGGTTCCAGGCCAGGCCACTGAAGCTTTCTTT. It is translated as CASRVPGQATEAFF.

This chain uses TRBV10-2 with TRBJ2-7; maybe TRBD1 (6 bases). V lost 2 bases and J lost 4, with 12 bases in between. CDR1 and CDR2 (germline): WSHSY, SAAADI. This CDR3 contains 14 residues. CDR3 amino acids: CASSETGLGYEQYF. CDR3 sequence (DNA): TGCGCCAGCAGTGAGACAGGGCTGGGGTACGAGCAGTACTTC.

This clone was recorded a few times. V is TRBV12-3 or TRBV12-4 and J is TRBJ2-7; D may be TRBD2 (5 bases). This CDR3 contains 13 residues. Trimming shortened V by 2 bases and J by 7 bases, and 12 bases separated the two germline ends. DNA for the CDR3: TGTGCCAGCAGTTTACCTGCTAGAGGGGAGCAGTACTTC. It is translated as CASSLPARGEQYF.

This chain links TRBV5-1 with TRBJ2-7; D may be TRBD1 (5 bases). Between the trimmed V and J ends, which lost 3 bases and 0 bases, there was a span of 10 bases. This CDR3 spans 14 amino acids. The germline V gene has CDR1 SGHRS and CDR2 YFSETQ. The DNA of the CDR3 is TGCGCCAGCAGCTACGACAGAGACTCCTACGAGCAGTACTTC. It translates to CASSYDRDSYEQYF.

The CDR3 nucleotides are TGTGCCTGGAGTGCCCCCGTCTCCCGGGAAGCTTTCTTT. Translation gives CAWSAPVSREAFF. The rearrangement uses TRBV30 and TRBJ1-1; D gene uncertain. The CDR3 is 13 residues long. Germline V gene lookup returns CDR1 GTSNPN and CDR2 SVGIG (reference sequence). V was pared by 1 base and J by 8 bases, with 14 bases between.

The chain is built from TRBV4-1 and TRBJ1-6, with TRBD1 as a possible D gene (5 bases). CDR1 is MGHRA and CDR2 is YSYEKL in the germline V gene. The V end was cut by 1 base, the J end by 0 bases, with 10 bases between. This CDR3 comprises 17 residues. DNA of the CDR3: TGCGCCAGCAGCCAAGTTAGGGGTGGCTCCTATAATTCACCCCTCCACTTT. It is translated as CASSQVRGGSYNSPLHF.

The gene calls are TRBV29-1 and TRBJ1-1; TRBD1 matches 11 bases. CDR1 is SQVTM and CDR2 is ANQGSEA in the germline V gene. The CDR3 totals 13 residues. The ends lost 7 bases at V and 4 bases at J; junction bases unmatched: 5. CDR3 sequence reads: CSAGQGGITEAFF. The CDR3 nucleotides are TGCAGCGCGGGACAGGGGGGGATCACTGAAGCTTTCTTT.

The chain employs TRBV11-3 and TRBJ2-1; 7 nucleotides agree with TRBD1. This CDR3 comprises 16 residues. Germline assignment: CDR1 SGHNT and CDR2 YENEEA. After removal of 2 bases from V and 7 bases from J, the junction contained 11 bases not matched to a gene. The CDR3 reads CASSLQQTGQWNEQFF. The CDR3, as DNA: TGTGCCAGCAGCTTACAACAGACAGGGCAGTGGAATGAGCAGTTCTTC. The entire variable domain, with the rest obtained from reference TRBV11-3 and TRBJ2-1, is as follows: EAGVVQSPRYKIIEKKQPVAFWCNPISGHNTLYWYLQNLGQGPELLIRYENEEAVDDSQLPKDRFSAERLKGVDSTLKIQPAELGDSAVYLCASSLQQTGQWNEQFFGPGTRLTVL.

Only a few counts were recorded for this clone. The chain is built from TRBV11-3 and TRBJ2-1, with 7 bases aligning to TRBD2. The V gene end was trimmed by 6 bases and the J gene end by 0 bases; junction bases not matched to a gene: 5. Germline CDR1 and CDR2: SGHNT and YENEEA. The CDR3 is 15 amino acids. The CDR3 coding sequence is TGTGCCAGCAGTCTCAGCGGGAACTCCTACAATGAGCAGTTCTTC. It encodes CASSLSGNSYNEQFF.

This chain joins TRBV11-3 and TRBJ2-5; D may be TRBD1 (6 bases). V lost 5 bases and J lost 5, with 12 bases in between. Germline V gene lookup returns CDR1 SGHNT and CDR2 YENEEA. The CDR3 length is 13 residues. The CDR3 DNA sequence: TGTGCCAGCAGCCTCAACAGGGTTGAGACCCAGTACTTC. Amino acids: CASSLNRVETQYF.

This sequence joins TRBV12-3 or TRBV12-4 and TRBJ2-1; D is possibly TRBD2 (5 bases). The CDR3 covers 12 residues. V was pared by 1 base and J by 9 bases, with 7 bases between. The CDR3 region is CASSLGGFEQFF. In nucleotides, the CDR3 is TGTGCCAGCAGTTTAGGAGGGTTTGAGCAGTTCTTC.

The chain links TRBV19 to TRBJ1-5; D is perhaps TRBD1 (6 bases). The CDR3 contains 12 residues. CDR1 is LNHDA and CDR2 is SQIVND in the germline V gene (reference sequence). Between the trimmed V and J ends, which lost 8 bases and 5 bases, there was a span of 10 bases. CDR3 amino acids: CASSGADQPQHF. The CDR3, as DNA: TGTGCCAGTTCAGGGGCTGATCAGCCCCAGCATTTT.

V gene TRBV19 combines with J gene TRBJ1-5, with TRBD1 as a possible D gene (6 bases). The CDR3 length is 15 residues. The germline V gene has CDR1 LNHDA and CDR2 SQIVND (reference sequence). Trimming pared 1 base from V and 5 bases from J, leaving 12 bases between. CDR3 sequence: CASSIAGGRHQPQHF. CDR3 DNA: TGTGCCAGTAGTATAGCGGGGGGCCGCCATCAGCCCCAGCATTTT.

This sequence joins TRBV28 and TRBJ2-7, with TRBD2 matching over 9 bases. Per the germline V gene, CDR1 is MDHEN and CDR2 is SYDVKM. The J segment lost 4 bases and the V segment lost 4 bases, leaving 8 bases of the junction unmatched. The CDR3 is made up of 15 amino acids. The CDR3 DNA sequence: TGTGCCAGCAGTTCATTAGCGGGAGCAAGTTACGAGCAGTACTTC. It is translated as CASSSLAGASYEQYF.

The rearrangement joins TRBV10-1 to TRBJ2-1, with 8 bases aligning to TRBD2. The CDR3 runs 14 residues. The V gene's germline CDR1 is WNHNN and CDR2 SYGVQD (reference sequence). J lost 3 bases, V lost 5 bases, and 3 bases had no gene match. The CDR3 sequence: CASSLAGGYNEQFF. CDR3 coding DNA: TGCGCCAGCAGTCTAGCGGGTGGCTACAATGAGCAGTTCTTC.

The rearrangement joins TRBV10-3 to TRBJ2-7; no definite D call. Trimming removed 5 bases from V and 7 bases from J, with 12 bases in between. Per the germline V gene, CDR1 is ENHRY and CDR2 is SYGVKD. This CDR3 spans 12 amino acids. The CDR3 nucleotides read TGTGCCATCAGTAGTTCAGAGAGGGAGCAGTACTTC. Its protein is CAISSSEREQYF.

The chain recombines TRBV5-6 with TRBJ1-1; TRBD1 matches at 7 bases. CDR1 SGHDT and CDR2 YYEEEE come from the germline V gene. Trimming removed 5 bases from V and 5 bases from J; junction bases left unmatched: 9. CDR3 length equals 14 residues. In DNA, the CDR3 is TGTGCCAGCAGACCCACGACAGGGCGGACTGAAGCTTTCTTT. The encoded protein is CASRPTTGRTEAFF.

This chain connects TRBV20-1 to TRBJ2-7, with D unresolved. CDR3 length: 11 amino acids. The germline V gene encodes CDR1 DFQATT and CDR2 SNEGSKA (reference sequence). Trimming took off 1 base at V and 6 bases at J, with 7 bases between the two ends. CDR3 sequence reads: CSARASVEQYF. The CDR3 bases are TGCAGTGCTAGAGCGTCGGTCGAGCAGTACTTC.

This clone was seen a handful of times. The chain has TRBV19 and TRBJ1-5; 8 bases match TRBD1. The length of the CDR3 is 15 residues. The germline CDR1 and CDR2 sequences are LNHDA and SQIVND (reference sequence). Germline trimming cut 5 bases from V and 3 bases from J; bases unmatched to any gene: 6. This chain's CDR3 is CASSPGTGDNQPQHF. The CDR3 bases are TGTGCCAGTAGTCCCGGGACAGGAGACAATCAGCCCCAGCATTTT.

The chain carries TRBV20-1 and TRBJ2-7, with D perhaps matching TRBD1 (5 bases). V lost 3 bases and J 3 bases, leaving 9 bases between the germline ends. Germline CDR1 and CDR2: DFQATT and SNEGSKA (reference sequence). This CDR3 spans 12 amino acids. The CDR3: CSASGRVYEQYF. CDR3 DNA sequence: TGCAGTGCTAGTGGCAGGGTCTACGAGCAGTACTTC.

This chain uses TRBV6-1 with TRBJ1-1; D gene uncertain. Germline V gene data show CDR1 as MNHNS and CDR2 as SASEGT. CDR3 size: 16 residues. V dropped 3 bases and J dropped 1 base, with 15 bases sitting between them. The CDR3: CASSDPLTLTNTEAFF. CDR3 nucleotide sequence: TGTGCCAGCAGTGACCCCCTGACACTTACGAACACTGAAGCTTTCTTT.